The present entry profiles one TCR beta chain with its context. Its antigen is as yet unknown. The sample is drawn from a study of CD8+CD57+ T cells in acquired aplastic anemia. On the study more broadly: Sorted CD4+ plus CD8+ cells gave DNA averaging roughly 2.9 ug.

Investigators profiled TCR beta VDJ and CDR3 from genomic DNA template. TCRdb ran MiXCR on the reads and lists one entry per CDR3 protein. Of just over 450,000 distinct CDR3 sequences in the sample, around 33% are singletons; the top ten hold 0.82%. Germline CDR1 LGHDT, CDR2 YNNKEL (reference sequence). This CDR3 region has 14 residues. The ends lost 1 base at V and 10 bases at J; junction bases unmatched: 6. Study observations and caveats: The number of CD8+ CDR3 sequences shared by patients and controls was roughly 31.

CD8+CD57+ cell expansion, shown by flow cytometry, had occurred in the patients selected for sequencing. The V call is TRBV3-1, the J call TRBJ1-1, with 10 nucleotides matching TRBD1. The sample consisted of sorted CD4+, CD8+, or CD8+CD57+ T cells (not recorded which) from PBMCs. The clonotype comes from a human donor with aplastic anemia. The DNA of the CDR3 is TGTGCCAGCAGCCAAGCTGGGACAGGGGTGCTAGCTTTCTTT. Residues: CASSQAGTGVLAFF. Drawing the rest from reference TRBV3-1 and TRBJ1-1, the complete variable domain is DTAVSQTPKYLVTQMGNDKSIKCEQNLGHDTMYWYKQDSKKFLKIMFSYNNKELIINETVPNRFSPKSPDKAHLNLHINSLELGDSAVYFCASSQAGTGVLAFFGQGTRLTVV.